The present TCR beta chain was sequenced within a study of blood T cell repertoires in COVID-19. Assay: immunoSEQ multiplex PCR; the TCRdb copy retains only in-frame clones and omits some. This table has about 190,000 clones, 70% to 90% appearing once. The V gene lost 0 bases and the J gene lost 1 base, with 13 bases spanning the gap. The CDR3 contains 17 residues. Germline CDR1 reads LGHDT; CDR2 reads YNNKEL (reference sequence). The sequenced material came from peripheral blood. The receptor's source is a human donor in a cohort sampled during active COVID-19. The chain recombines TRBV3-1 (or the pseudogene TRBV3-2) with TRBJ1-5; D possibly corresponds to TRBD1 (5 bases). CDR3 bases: TGTGCCAGCAGCCAAGACCTTCAGGACACCAGCAATCAGCCCCAGCATTTT. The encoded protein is CASSQDLQDTSNQPQHF.